Given below is one TCR beta chain in context. This sample is drawn from a study of blood T cell repertoires in COVID-19. Background on the study: Samples of COVID-19 (acute and convalescent) were obtained from the United States, Italy and Spain. The analysed material was cDNA or gDNA that came from T cells, B-cell-depleted T cells, or PBMCs.

In the authors' methods: Amplification from reference gene primers served as the basis for estimated nucleated cell counts. Repertoires were generated with immunoSEQ multiplex PCR, while TCRdb's copy carries only in-frame clones and drops some. V, J and clone size derive from that table, while D and trimming were established from the DNA sequence. This table has 200,000 to 300,000 clones, around 80% appearing once. The clonotype originates from a human donor in a cohort sampled during active COVID-19. Sequenced material: peripheral blood.

CDR3: CASSLYSYEQYF. As DNA, the CDR3 is TGTGCCAGCAGCTTGTACAGCTACGAGCAGTACTTC. The V and J genes are TRBV5-6 and TRBJ2-7; no reliable D call. V was shortened by 1 base and J by 3 bases, with 5 bases between the two germline ends. Germline values: CDR1 SGHDT, CDR2 YYEEEE. This CDR3 is built from 12 residues.